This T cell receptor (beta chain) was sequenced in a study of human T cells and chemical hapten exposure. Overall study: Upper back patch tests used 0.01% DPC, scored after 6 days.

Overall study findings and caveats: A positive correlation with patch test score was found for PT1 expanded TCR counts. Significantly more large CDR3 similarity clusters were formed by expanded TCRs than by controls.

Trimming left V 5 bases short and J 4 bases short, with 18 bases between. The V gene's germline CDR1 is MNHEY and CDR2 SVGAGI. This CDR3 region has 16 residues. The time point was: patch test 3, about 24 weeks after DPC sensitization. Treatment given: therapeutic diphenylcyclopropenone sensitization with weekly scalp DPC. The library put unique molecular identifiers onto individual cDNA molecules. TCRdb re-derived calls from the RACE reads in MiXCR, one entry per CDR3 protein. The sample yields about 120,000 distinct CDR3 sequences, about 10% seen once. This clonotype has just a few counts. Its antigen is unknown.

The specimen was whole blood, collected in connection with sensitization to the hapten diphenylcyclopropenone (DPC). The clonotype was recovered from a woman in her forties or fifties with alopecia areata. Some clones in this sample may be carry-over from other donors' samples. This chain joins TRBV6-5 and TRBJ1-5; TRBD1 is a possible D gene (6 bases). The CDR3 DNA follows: TGTGCCAGCAGTCCCTCAGGGGCCCGCTGGAATCAGCCCCAGCATTTT. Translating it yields CASSPSGARWNQPQHF.